This T cell receptor beta chain was obtained from a study of cytomegalovirus exposure and HLA in healthy donors. At the level of the study: For the roughly 370 genotyped donors, 75% to 90% fell within the Caucasian-associated ancestry cluster. Study-level findings and limits: The study designated roughly 150 TCR beta chains cytomegalovirus-associated. Published work reported that the classifier diagnosed cytomegalovirus status with high specificity and sensitivity.

In regard to this clone: The antigen is unknown.

The CDR3 spans 15 residues. Germline-derived CDR1 and CDR2 are MNHNS and SASEGT. V lost 0 bases, J lost 5 bases, and 11 bases lay in between. The study ran its PCR with 60 Vbeta and 13 Jbeta primers. Clones were read by immunoSEQ multiplex PCR, and TCRdb kept only the in-frame ones, dropping some. The data contain under 200,000 clones, roughly 79% of them singletons. This sequence originates from a woman aged 50 to 60 in good health and CMV-seropositive. The rearrangement uses TRBV6-1 and TRBJ2-1; the D is unclear. The material sequenced was PBMCs. The CDR3 region is CASSEARRLDNEQFF. CDR3 DNA sequence: TGTGCCAGCAGTGAAGCACGTAGGCTAGACAATGAGCAGTTCTTC.